This TCR beta chain was captured by sequencing in a study of T-cell reconstitution after alpha-beta-depleted transplantation in children. Unique molecular identifiers were built into the TCRbeta library. TCRdb recomputed calls from the PCR reads with MiXCR, one row per CDR3 protein. The sample consists of about 440,000 distinct CDR3 sequences, 43% of them appearing once. Broader study findings: From newly produced T cells came most of the T-cell counts and diversity one year after transplant. Some patients' high day-60 TCRbeta diversity was attributed to recipient cells surviving conditioning.

This clonotype has just a few counts. Antigen specificity is unknown. The sequences come from PBMCs, collected before TCRalphabeta/CD19-depleted stem cell transplant. This TCR was sampled from a girl aged 2-15 years with aplastic anemia, due to receive a stem cell transplant.

CDR3 region: CASSPPEGDREQYF. The CDR3 DNA reads TGTGCCAGCTCACCACCGGAGGGGGATCGCGAGCAGTACTTC. This chain connects TRBV18 to TRBJ2-7; D possibly matches TRBD1 or TRBD2 (6 bases each). The CDR3 has 14 amino acids. Per the germline V gene, CDR1 is KGHSH and CDR2 is LQKENI. Trimming pared 0 bases from V and 6 bases from J, leaving 12 bases between.